This T cell receptor beta chain was captured by sequencing in a study of regulatory T cells in long-lasting Graves disease. Researchers made TCR beta libraries by using iRepertoire HTBI primers and running Arm-PCR on CDR3 regions. Via MiXCR, TCRdb re-called the multiplex PCR reads, giving one row per CDR3 protein. Found here are 400,000 to 500,000 distinct CDR3 sequences, about 15% of them singletons; the top ten hold about 11%. This clonotype was observed a few times. This CDR3 comprises 13 residues. Germline-derived CDR1 and CDR2 are SGHTA and FQGNSA. The V and J ends lost 1 base and 5 bases respectively, with 8 bases between them. The time point here: newly diagnosed GD, antithyroid drugs for less than 3 months. RNA extracted from PBMCs served as the sequencing template. These records were also assigned to another study, of T cells in Graves' hyperthyroidism and ophthalmopathy.

The TCR sequence derives from a woman younger than 45 with Graves disease. This chain joins TRBV7-2 and TRBJ2-5, with unresolved D. This sample comprised peripheral blood mononuclear cells (PBMCs), obtained at new diagnosis, from a patient treated with antithyroid drugs. The CDR3 region is CASSLGEWETQYF. The CDR3 DNA reads TGTGCCAGCAGCTTAGGCGAGTGGGAGACCCAGTACTTC.